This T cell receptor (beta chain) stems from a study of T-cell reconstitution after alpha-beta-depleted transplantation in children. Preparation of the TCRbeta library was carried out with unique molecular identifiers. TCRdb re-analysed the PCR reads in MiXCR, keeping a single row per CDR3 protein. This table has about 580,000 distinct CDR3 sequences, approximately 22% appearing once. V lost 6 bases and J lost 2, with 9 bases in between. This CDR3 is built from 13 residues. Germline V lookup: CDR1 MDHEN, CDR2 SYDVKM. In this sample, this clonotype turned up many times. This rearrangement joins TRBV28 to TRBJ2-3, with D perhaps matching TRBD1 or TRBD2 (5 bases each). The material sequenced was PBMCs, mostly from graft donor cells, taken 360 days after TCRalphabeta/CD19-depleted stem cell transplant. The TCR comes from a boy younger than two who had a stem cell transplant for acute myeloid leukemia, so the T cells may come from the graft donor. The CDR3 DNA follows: TGTGCCAGCAGAGGGGACCCCACAGATACGCAGTATTTT. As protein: CASRGDPTDTQYF. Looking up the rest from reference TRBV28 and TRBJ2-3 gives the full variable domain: DVKVTQSSRYLVKRTGEKVFLECVQDMDHENMFWYRQDPGLGLRLIYFSYDVKMKEKGDIPEGYSVSREKKERFSLILESASTNQTSMYLCASRGDPTDTQYFGPGTRLTVL.